The 3 T cell receptor beta chains below were found in one sample sequenced in a study of Graves' ophthalmopathy and Graves' hyperthyroidism. The authors amplified TCR beta CDR3 regions from RNA transcripts. HTBI primers were used in a first-round RT-PCR, which preceded a second-round multiplex PCR. TCRdb used MiXCR to reprocess the multiplex PCR reads, holding one entry per CDR3 protein. The data contain 240,000 or so distinct CDR3 sequences, around 50% of them singletons. Material: peripheral blood. The receptors here all came from an adult man with Graves' ophthalmopathy.

This clonotype occurred a few times. This chain connects TRBV7-2 to TRBJ1-2; D is possibly TRBD1 (6 bases). This CDR3 contains 14 residues. Germline loops: CDR1 SGHTA, CDR2 FQGNSA. V was trimmed by 1 base and J by 4 bases, leaving 10 bases between them. The CDR3 sequence is CASSLEYRVYGYTF. CDR3 nucleotides: TGTGCCAGCAGCTTAGAGTACAGGGTCTATGGCTACACCTTC. Filled out from reference TRBV7-2 and TRBJ1-2, the complete variable domain reads GAGVSQSPSNKVTEKGKDVELRCDPISGHTALYWYRQSLGQGLEFLIYFQGNSAPDKSGLPSDRFSAERTGGSVSTLTIQRTQQEDSAVYLCASSLEYRVYGYTFGSGTRLTVV.

J is TRBJ2-5 and V is TRBV7-8; 8 nucleotides align to TRBD1. The junction had 14 bases not matched to a gene; V was cut back by 4 bases and J by 1 base. The length of the CDR3 is 18 residues. CDR1 and CDR2 (germline): SGHVS, FQNEAQ. The CDR3 spells CASSSHTQGAVLQETQYF. CDR3 nucleotide sequence: TGTGCCAGCAGCTCTCATACCCAGGGGGCCGTCCTCCAAGAGACCCAGTACTTC.

The chain has TRBV9 and TRBJ1-6, with 7 bases fitting TRBD1. V lost 4 bases and J lost 7; bases outside the gene matches: 11. The CDR3 is 16 amino acids. Germline V gene sequence: CDR1 SGDLS, CDR2 YYNGEE. DNA of the CDR3: TGTGCCAGCAGCCAAGCTAACAGGGGAGGGAATTCACCCCTCCACTTT. Its protein is CASSQANRGGNSPLHF.